A single sample is the source of the 5 T cell receptor beta chains below, sequenced in a study of T-cell reconstitution after alpha-beta-depleted transplantation in children (TCRdb year 2016). The library relied on PCR. Sequencing was performed on an Illumina HiSeq 2500. To normalize quantification of the TCRbeta repertoire, the TCR libraries were built with molecular barcoding that relied on unique molecular identifiers. The public reads were reprocessed in TCRdb via fastp at Q25 and MiXCR, keeping in-frame beta chains. Rows are unified per CDR3 protein, each entry keeping the most common DNA and genes. Recorded for this sample are 200,000 to 300,000 distinct CDR3 sequences; 9.5% to 15% of them occurred a single time. The ten largest make up about 2.6% of the sample. Sequenced material: PBMCs from the stem cell graft donor, taken from the stem cell graft. All receptors derive from a human donor who donated a stem cell graft to a child with acute lymphoblastic leukemia.

This clonotype was seen many times. V is TRBV12-3 or TRBV12-4 and J is TRBJ2-5; D may correspond to TRBD1 or TRBD2 (6 bases each). Trimming took 3 bases from V and 12 from J, leaving 11 bases between them. The CDR3 spans 11 residues. The CDR3 region has the DNA TGTGCCAGCAGTTTTACGGGGGCTGAGTACTTC. It translates to CASSFTGAEYF.

This clonotype has at least ten counts. The V gene is TRBV12-3 or TRBV12-4, the J gene TRBJ1-4, with D uncertain. The CDR3 totals 17 residues. V was pared by 5 bases and J by 7 bases, with 23 bases between. The CDR3 region is CASSPPLLRERGEKLFF. In nucleotides, the CDR3 is TGTGCCAGCAGTCCCCCCTTGTTGAGAGAGCGTGGTGAAAAACTGTTTTTT.

This clonotype was seen at least ten times. The chain carries TRBV12-3 or TRBV12-4 and TRBJ2-5; 8 bases are shared with TRBD1. The CDR3 has 13 amino acids. With V trimmed by 2 bases and J by 5 bases, 1 base remained unmatched. The CDR3 spells CASSLNRGETQYF. CDR3 in DNA: TGTGCCAGCAGTTTAAACAGGGGGGAGACCCAGTACTTC.

This chain links TRBV20-1 with TRBJ1-3; TRBD1 might be the D (5 bases). Germline CDR1 is DFQATT and CDR2 is SNEGSKA (reference sequence). Trimming stripped 0 bases from V and 2 bases from J, with 14 bases between. The CDR3 extends over 16 amino acids. CDR3 sequence: CSARELTGATGNTIYF. The DNA of the CDR3 is TGCAGTGCTAGAGAATTAACCGGGGCCACTGGAAACACCATATATTTT.

This clonotype was counted many times. This chain's CDR3 is CSARDDRGRIRGYTF. In DNA, the CDR3 is TGCAGTGCTAGAGATGATCGGGGGCGGATAAGAGGCTACACCTTC. The J gene is TRBJ1-2, the V gene TRBV20-1; possible D gene TRBD1, 6 bases. V lost 0 bases to trimming and J lost 8 bases, with 19 bases between them. The CDR3 is 15 residues long. In germline, CDR1 is DFQATT, CDR2 SNEGSKA (reference sequence).